The T cell receptor (beta chain) under discussion was sequenced for a study of T cells in Graves' hyperthyroidism and ophthalmopathy. Findings and caveats of the study: Blood shared most expanded thyroid clonotypes above 0.001. The model identified upcoming ophthalmopathy a median about 7.1 months ahead of onset.

Germline V gene data show CDR1 as SNHLY and CDR2 as FYNNEI. The length of the CDR3 is 11 residues. V dropped 6 bases and J dropped 5 bases, with 8 bases sitting between them. Patients between 18 and 65 years old had hyperthyroidism, newly diagnosed and lasting under 2 months. Thyroid ultrasound and orbital computed tomography, with clinical symptoms and serum thyroxine and TRAb, informed diagnoses. Amplified TCR beta CDR3 regions derived from RNA transcripts. First-round RT-PCR with HTBI primers amplified the TCR CDR3 region. TCRdb processed the multiplex PCR reads anew with MiXCR; each CDR3 protein has one entry. The data show 470,000 or so distinct CDR3 sequences, roughly 20% seen once. There are many counts of this clonotype. The antigen remains unidentified.

This sequence joins TRBV2 and TRBJ2-7; D remains ambiguous. This TCR was recovered from a man between 18 and 29 years old with Graves' hyperthyroidism. Sequenced sample: blood. CDR3 sequence reads: CASRALHEQYF. The CDR3 region has the DNA TGTGCCAGCAGAGCTCTTCACGAGCAGTACTTC.